The rows below give T cell receptor beta chains drawn from one sample of a study of vaccination effects on CD4 cells after COVID-19. Generated by immunoSEQ multiplex PCR, the TCRdb table keeps only in-frame clones and is missing some. In the table there are over 25,000 clones, approximately 70% of which are singletons. Antigens of these TCRs are unknown. The source material was CD4+ T cells from PBMCs cultured with HCoV-NL63 spike peptides, sampled before COVID-19 vaccination. These receptors all stem from a human donor who received a COVID-19 vaccine. The conserved cysteine and the conserved F or W are not part of the CDR3 here. D genes are given only for firm matches.

v_call	d_call	j_call	cdr3_aa
TRBV6-6	.	TRBJ2-2	ASTPVGANGELF
TRBV11-3	TRBD1	TRBJ2-2	ASSLEGTGVTTNTGELF
TRBV9	.	TRBJ2-2	ASSEQTTNTGELF
TRBV6-5	.	TRBJ1-3	ASSYDATGNTIY
TRBV6-5	.	TRBJ1-2	ASRGMTVYYGYT
TRBV5-1	TRBD2	TRBJ2-1	ASSLSGTSGRVEQF
TRBV3-1/TRBV3-2	.	TRBJ2-7	ASSRLSSYEQY
TRBV6-6	TRBD1	TRBJ1-1	ASRTPDRLEAF
TRBV5-1	TRBD1	TRBJ1-1	ASSWGTGVRTEAF
TRBV4-1	.	TRBJ2-5	ASSQAVGGRETQY